Shown below are 24 T cell receptor beta chains from a single sample sequenced in a study of cytomegalovirus exposure and HLA in healthy donors. Primers included in the PCR were 60 Vbeta and 13 Jbeta primers. Libraries were prepared by immunoSEQ multiplex PCR; TCRdb keeps only in-frame clonotypes and omits some of them. Among roughly 77,000 clones listed, roughly two thirds were seen once. The specimen was PBMCs. These receptor sequences come from a woman between 50 and 59 years old in good health and CMV-seropositive.

The V gene is TRBV4-2, the J gene TRBJ1-2; D remains unclear. CDR1 is LGHNA, CDR2 YNFKEQ, per germline. This CDR3 spans 15 amino acids. Trimming took 0 bases from V and 0 from J, leaving 8 bases between them. This CDR3 is CASSQENNANYGYTF. CDR3 sequence (DNA): TGTGCCAGCAGCCAAGAGAACAATGCTAACTATGGCTACACCTTC.

The chain uses TRBV27 and TRBJ2-6; 7 bases match TRBD1. With 5 bases clipped from V and 2 bases from J, the junction kept 6 bases outside the gene matches. This CDR3 is built from 16 residues. The germline V gene encodes CDR1 MNHEY and CDR2 SMNVEV (reference sequence). The CDR3 region is CASSVQGLAGANVLTF. The CDR3 DNA reads as TGTGCCAGCAGTGTACAGGGGTTGGCTGGGGCCAACGTCCTGACTTTC. Complete variable domain (other parts from reference TRBV27 and TRBJ2-6): EAQVTQNPRYLITVTGKKLTVTCSQNMNHEYMSWYRQDPGLGLRQIYYSMNVEVTDKGDVPEGYKVSRKEKRNFPLILESPSPNQTSLYFCASSVQGLAGANVLTFGAGSRLTVL.

V and J are TRBV7-9 and TRBJ2-2, with D maybe TRBD2 (7 bases). CDR3 size: 15 residues. V lost 6 bases, J lost 3 bases, and 14 bases lay in between. Germline V gives CDR1 SEHNR, CDR2 FQNEAQ (reference sequence). The DNA for the CDR3 is TGTGCCAGCAGTTTTTCGGGGGGCGACACCGGGGAGCTGTTTTTT. Its translation: CASSFSGGDTGELFF.

This chain joins TRBV29-1 and TRBJ2-1, with D unresolved. Trimming shortened V by 4 bases and J by 0 bases, and 13 bases separated the two germline ends. Germline V gene lookup returns CDR1 SQVTM and CDR2 ANQGSEA. The CDR3 is 15 residues long. The DNA of the CDR3 is TGCAGCGTTGGGAGACTGTCGAGCTCCTACAATGAGCAGTTCTTC. Its protein product is CSVGRLSSSYNEQFF.

The J gene is TRBJ1-1, the V gene TRBV21-1; TRBD1 reflects the table's D call only, with no check against the DNA. TRBV21-1 is listed as a pseudogene. The CDR3 has 15 amino acids. The CDR3 coding sequence is TGTGCCAGCAGCAAAGCTACAGGGGGCGCGACTGAAGCTTTCTTT. It is translated as CASSKATGGATEAFF.

This CDR3 reads CARIFTRGRDRGQETQYF. The CDR3 nucleotides are TGTGCCAGAATCTTTACAAGAGGCCGGGACAGGGGCCAAGAGACCCAGTACTTC. The V and J genes are TRBV5-3 and TRBJ2-5; 10 bases match TRBD1. TRBV5-3 counts as an open reading frame of uncertain function. CDR3 size: 18 residues. The V and J ends lost 6 bases and 1 base, in that order; junction bases with no gene match: 15.

There are a few counts of this clone. The chain links TRBV9 to TRBJ1-1; D is undetermined. The CDR3 has 13 residues. V gave up 3 bases and J gave up 1 base, with 7 bases separating them. Per the germline V gene, CDR1 is SGDLS and CDR2 is YYNGEE. The chain's CDR3 is CASSGGRNTEAFF. CDR3 coding DNA: TGTGCCAGCAGCGGCGGAAGGAACACTGAAGCTTTCTTT. Combining the CDR3 with reference TRBV9 and TRBJ1-1 gives the whole variable domain DSGVTQTPKHLITATGQRVTLRCSPRSGDLSVYWYQQSLDQGLQFLIQYYNGEERAKGNILERFSAQQFPDLHSELNLSSLELGDSALYFCASSGGRNTEAFFGQGTRLTVV.

The chain carries TRBV6-6 and TRBJ1-1; TRBD1 matches 7 bases. This CDR3 is 15 amino acids long. Germline assignment: CDR1 MNHNY and CDR2 SVGAGI (reference sequence). The J segment lost 3 bases and the V segment lost 7 bases, leaving 11 bases of the junction unmatched. CDR3 loop: CASTPLQGRDTEAFF. The CDR3 coding sequence is TGTGCCAGCACCCCATTACAGGGGCGGGACACTGAAGCTTTCTTT.

The gene calls are TRBV5-1 and TRBJ1-1, with TRBD1 identical over 9 bases. With V trimmed by 0 bases and J by 0 bases, 3 bases remained unmatched. Germline-derived CDR1 and CDR2 are SGHRS and YFSETQ. The CDR3 extends over 16 amino acids. The CDR3 bases are TGCGCCAGCAGCTTGGGGGACAGGGTGGTGAACACTGAAGCTTTCTTT. This translates into CASSLGDRVVNTEAFF.

The V gene is TRBV27, the J gene TRBJ1-1; TRBD1 matches 7 bases. Germline trimming cut 5 bases from V and 0 bases from J; bases unmatched to any gene: 6. Germline-derived CDR1 and CDR2 are MNHEY and SMNVEV (reference sequence). The CDR3 consists of 15 residues. CDR3 amino acids: CASSKTTGMNTEAFF. CDR3 nucleotide sequence: TGTGCCAGCAGTAAAACGACAGGGATGAACACTGAAGCTTTCTTT.

The chain recombines TRBV5-1 with TRBJ1-6, with D perhaps matching TRBD1 (5 bases). The CDR3 is 14 amino acids. Trimming removed 3 bases from V and 7 bases from J, with 11 bases in between. Germline-derived CDR1 and CDR2 are SGHRS and YFSETQ. The CDR3 protein is CASSCGTQNSPLHF. CDR3 bases: TGCGCCAGCAGCTGCGGGACCCAGAATTCACCCCTCCACTTT.

The genes are TRBV2 and TRBJ2-1, with TRBD2 matching over 9 bases. The J segment lost 8 bases and the V segment lost 3 bases, leaving 11 bases of the junction unmatched. The length of the CDR3 is 16 residues. Germline loops: CDR1 SNHLY, CDR2 FYNNEI. This CDR3 reads CASSDLGRGGQHEQFF. CDR3 DNA: TGTGCCAGCAGTGATTTGGGGCGGGGGGGCCAACATGAGCAGTTCTTC.

The genes are TRBV10-2 and TRBJ1-1; 8 bases fit TRBD1. The length of the CDR3 is 13 residues. The germline V gene encodes CDR1 WSHSY and CDR2 SAAADI. The ends lost 4 bases at V and 12 bases at J; junction bases unmatched: 10. The CDR3 sequence is CASSGGGRGLTFF. In DNA, the CDR3 is TGCGCCAGCAGTGGGGGGGGCAGGGGGCTAACTTTCTTT.

The chain carries TRBV7-2 and TRBJ2-7; TRBD1 aligns across 7 bases. Germline assignment: CDR1 SGHTA and CDR2 FQGNSA. Trimming took 8 bases from V and 9 from J; bases not matched to a gene: 13. The CDR3 is 13 residues long. CDR3 in amino acids: CASADYRQGVQYF. The DNA for the CDR3 is TGTGCCAGCGCAGACTACCGACAGGGAGTGCAGTACTTC.

The genes are TRBV5-6 and TRBJ2-7, with 7 bases identical to TRBD2. Germline V lookup: CDR1 SGHDT, CDR2 YYEEEE. CDR3 size: 14 residues. V was clipped by 4 bases and J by 2 bases; unmatched bases: 6. The CDR3 here is CASSPSSGAYEQYV. The CDR3 nucleotides are TGTGCCAGCAGCCCTTCTAGCGGCGCCTACGAGCAGTACGTC.

The rearrangement uses TRBV5-6 and TRBJ1-2; D gene ambiguous. V dropped 5 bases and J dropped 7 bases, with 12 bases sitting between them. CDR1 is SGHDT, CDR2 YYEEEE, per germline. The CDR3 totals 12 residues. Here the CDR3 DNA reads TGTGCCAGCAGGACTTTGGGTTTTGGCTACACCTTC. Its translation is CASRTLGFGYTF.

J is TRBJ1-2 and V is TRBV5-6; D is undetermined. Between the trimmed V and J ends, which lost 3 bases and 1 base, there was a span of 7 bases. The length of the CDR3 is 13 residues. The germline V gene has CDR1 SGHDT and CDR2 YYEEEE. Here the CDR3 DNA reads TGTGCCAGCAGCTCCGGTCGTAACTATGGCTACACCTTC. Encoded protein: CASSSGRNYGYTF. Full variable domain (missing parts from reference TRBV5-6 and TRBJ1-2): DAGVTQSPTHLIKTRGQQVTLRCSPKSGHDTVSWYQQALGQGPQFIFQYYEEEERQRGNFPDRFSGHQFPNYSSELNVNALLLGDSALYLCASSSGRNYGYTFGSGTRLTVV.

V and J are TRBV6-6 and TRBJ1-2; 7 bases are a match to TRBD1. The CDR3 sequence is 15 residues long. Per germline, CDR1 MNHNY and CDR2 SVGAGI (reference sequence). Trimming removed 2 bases from V and 5 bases from J; junction bases left unmatched: 8. CDR3 DNA: TGTGCCAGCAGTTACGATGCAGGGGGAGGATATGGCTACACCTTC. Its protein is CASSYDAGGGYGYTF.

This clone has more than one count but fewer than ten. The gene calls are TRBV5-6 and TRBJ2-7; D ambiguous. The CDR3 totals 13 residues. In germline, CDR1 is SGHDT, CDR2 YYEEEE. V shed 0 bases and J shed 3 bases, with 7 bases lying between them. The CDR3 nucleotides are TGTGCCAGCAGCTTGGTCGCAGACTACGAGCAGTACGTC. Protein sequence: CASSLVADYEQYV.

This clone was picked up a small number of times. V is TRBV19 and J is TRBJ1-1; no definite D call. Trimming stripped 7 bases from V and 5 bases from J, with 20 bases between. Germline V gene sequence: CDR1 LNHDA, CDR2 SQIVND (reference sequence). The CDR3 length is 15 residues. As DNA, the CDR3 is TGTGCCAGTAAAGACAAAACGGGAATGACAACTGAAGCTTTCTTT. Protein sequence: CASKDKTGMTTEAFF.

The genes are TRBV29-1 and TRBJ2-3, with 7 bases matching TRBD2. CDR1 is SQVTM and CDR2 is ANQGSEA in the germline V gene. V lost 8 bases and J lost 1; bases outside the gene matches: 12. The CDR3 has 15 residues. CDR3 sequence: CSPWTMAGGTDTQYF. DNA for the CDR3: TGCAGCCCTTGGACTATGGCGGGGGGCACAGATACGCAGTATTTT.

As for this clone: This same CDR3 is encoded by further DNA sequences in the sample. The chain recombines TRBV9 with TRBJ1-1; D is unresolved. CDR3 length: 13 amino acids. With 0 bases removed from V and 1 base from J, the gap between germline ends came to 4 bases. Germline V gene lookup returns CDR1 SGDLS and CDR2 YYNGEE. The DNA of the CDR3 is TGTGCCAGCAGCGTAGACAGGAACACTGAAGCTTTCTTT. Translated: CASSVDRNTEAFF.

The rearrangement joins TRBV7-3 to TRBJ2-5, with D hard to call. The V end was cut by 5 bases, the J end by 7 bases, with 14 bases between. The CDR3 is 13 amino acids. Germline V gene data show CDR1 as SGHTA and CDR2 as FQGTGA. The CDR3 DNA reads as TGTGCCAGCAGCGATGGGCGTGAAGGGACCCAGTACTTC. Its protein product is CASSDGREGTQYF.

This sequence joins TRBV7-2 and TRBJ2-5; 9 positions match TRBD2. This CDR3 region has 15 residues. Unmatched junction bases numbered 7, after V lost 3 bases and J lost 5 bases. Germline CDR1 and CDR2: SGHTA and FQGNSA. The CDR3 nucleotides read TGTGCCAGCAGCTTCGTAGCGGGGGAACAGGAGACCCAGTACTTC. Translated: CASSFVAGEQETQYF.